Sequencing of this T cell receptor (beta chain) was carried out in a study of cytomegalovirus exposure and HLA in healthy donors. Study summary: Caucasian-associated ancestry cluster membership applied to approximately 84% of approximately 420 genotyped donors.

This PCR relied on a set of 60 Vbeta primers and 13 Jbeta primers. Measured with immunoSEQ multiplex PCR; TCRdb has only the in-frame clones, and not every one. The data hold some 150,000 clones, with about two thirds observed a single time. Study-wide findings and caveats: Segments of the TCR beta V type were, in most cases, productive about 87% or about 30% of the time in an earlier analysis. Because they were indistinguishable, some V segments, including TRBV6-2 and TRBV6-3, were excluded. Across donors, presence/absence analyses took sequencing depth to be roughly uniform.

Only a few counts were recorded for this clone. Its antigen is unknown. The CDR3 totals 14 residues. The specimen was PBMCs. The TCR was taken from a man aged 50 or older in good health and CMV-seropositive. This chain connects TRBV21-1 to TRBJ1-5; no DNA check was done on the table's D call, TRBD1. TRBV21-1 is given as a pseudogene. CDR3 residues: CASRTQGFDQPQHF. DNA of the CDR3: TGTGCCAGCAGGACACAGGGGTTTGATCAGCCCCAGCATTTT.